This TCR beta chain comes out of a study of CD8+ T cells in alopecia areata. Study-level results: In patients, TCRs were shared less clearly than in mice, and HLA may possibly be involved. Higher clonality and more expanded CD8+ clones appeared in lesional than normal scalp. Sequence data from scalp samples additionally include resident alphabeta T cells of normal skin.

Extraction and reverse transcription of RNA yielded cDNA as the sequencing template. The method was immunoSEQ multiplex PCR; TCRdb's version includes in-frame clones alone and lacks a portion of them. The sample has 150,000 or so clones; around 57% are singletons. CDR3 length equals 11 residues. V lost 0 bases and J 8 bases, leaving 5 bases between the germline ends. Germline CDR1 and CDR2: SGHDT and YYEEEE. As to this clone: What it binds is unknown.

This TCR was recovered from a human donor in good health. This chain connects TRBV5-6 to TRBJ1-2; D call uncertain. Sequenced input: CD4+ T cells sorted from blood. The CDR3 loop reads CASSLARGYTF. In nucleotides, the CDR3 is TGTGCCAGCAGCTTGGCCCGGGGCTACACCTTC.